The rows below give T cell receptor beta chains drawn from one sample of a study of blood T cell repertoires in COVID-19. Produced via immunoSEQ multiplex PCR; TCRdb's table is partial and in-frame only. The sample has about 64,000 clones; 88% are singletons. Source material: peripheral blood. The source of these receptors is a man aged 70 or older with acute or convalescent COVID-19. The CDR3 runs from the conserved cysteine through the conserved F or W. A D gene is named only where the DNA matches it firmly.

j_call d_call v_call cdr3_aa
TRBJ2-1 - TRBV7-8 CASSPPRRSYNEQFF
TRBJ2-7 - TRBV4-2 CASSQTPGYEQYF
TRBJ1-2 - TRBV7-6 CASSPGTRYGYTF
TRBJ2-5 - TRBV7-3 CASSSPGLQETQYF
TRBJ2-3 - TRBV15 CATSRDAIRGAATQYF
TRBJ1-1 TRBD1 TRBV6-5 CASSHDRVRTEAFF
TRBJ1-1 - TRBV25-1 CASSEGRTEAFF
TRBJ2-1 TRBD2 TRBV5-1 CASRLSGSSYNEQFF
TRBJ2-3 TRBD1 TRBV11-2 CASSPGTGGAGTDTQYF
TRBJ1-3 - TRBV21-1 CASSKRQGRGNTIYF
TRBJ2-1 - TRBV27 CASSSRAPSVNEQFF
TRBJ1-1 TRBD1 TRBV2 CASSGPGTGGGTEAFF
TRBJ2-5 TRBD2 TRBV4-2 CASSPLPSGAETQYF
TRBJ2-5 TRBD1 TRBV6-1 CASSEVTGTVISDATQYF
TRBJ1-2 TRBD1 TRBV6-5 CASRRTGQNYGYTF
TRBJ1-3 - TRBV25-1 CATGAGNTIYF
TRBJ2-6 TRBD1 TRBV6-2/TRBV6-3 CASSQGQGQNSGANVLTF
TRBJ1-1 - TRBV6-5 CASILAGEAFF
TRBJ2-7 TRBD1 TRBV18 CASSPETGGEQYF
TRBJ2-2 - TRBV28 CASSSYNTGELFF
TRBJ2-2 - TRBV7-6 CASSLSTTDSTGELFF
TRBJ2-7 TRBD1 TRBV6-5 CASSDDRAIYEQYF
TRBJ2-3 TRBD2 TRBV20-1 CSASGSGLAGALSTDTQYF
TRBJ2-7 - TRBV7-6 CASSLVGSLNLYEQYF
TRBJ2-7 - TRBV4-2 CASSQDWASSYEQYF
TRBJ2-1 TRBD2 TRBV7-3 CASSPQASGGAPEQFF
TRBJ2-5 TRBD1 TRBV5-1 CASSFSTGGETQYF
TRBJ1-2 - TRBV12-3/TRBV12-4 CASSPGQLESFF
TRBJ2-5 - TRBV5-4 CASSLRLSGTTTYQETQYF
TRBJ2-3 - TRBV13 CASKVLAQSTDTQYF
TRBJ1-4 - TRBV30 CAWSAEGDKLFF
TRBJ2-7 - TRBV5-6 CASSLWEPFYEQYF
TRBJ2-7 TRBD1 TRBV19 CASSFSTGHEQYF
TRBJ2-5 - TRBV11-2 CASSFRGSGETQYF
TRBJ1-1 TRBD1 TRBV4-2 CASSQDQLVTGGDTEAFF
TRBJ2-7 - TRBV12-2 CASRLRDLTYEQYF
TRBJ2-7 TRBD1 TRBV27 CASSSPATGGSYEQYF
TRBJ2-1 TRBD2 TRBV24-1 CATSDGRGSYNEQFF
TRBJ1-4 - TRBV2 CASSVLRTNEKLFF
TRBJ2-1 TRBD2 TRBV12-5 CASGLGTSGGANEQFF
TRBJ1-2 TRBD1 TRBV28 CASSGTASNYGYTF
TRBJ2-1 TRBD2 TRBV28 CASSSSLAGSYNEQFF
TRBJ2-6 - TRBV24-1 CATSDAWTAKSGANVLTF
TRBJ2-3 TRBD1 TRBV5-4 CASSQDRVRYF
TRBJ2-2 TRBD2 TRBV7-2 CASSLVRLAGDTGELFF
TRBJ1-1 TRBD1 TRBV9 CASSARQGGSEAFF
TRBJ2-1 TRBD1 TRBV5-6 CASSIYRGQLREQFF
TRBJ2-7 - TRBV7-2 CASSLVASSYEQYF